These 2 T cell receptor beta chains originate from one sample sequenced in a study of blood T cell repertoires in COVID-19. Here immunoSEQ multiplex PCR was the method, and the copy in TCRdb shows in-frame clones only, minus some. The table records about 300,000 clones, about 87% of them present only once. The sequencing input was peripheral blood. The receptors originated from a man aged 65 to 85 with acute or convalescent COVID-19.

The CDR3, as DNA: TGCGCCAGCAGCCAAGCATTGGCCCGGCTAGCGGGAGTCGAGCAGTACTTC. Its protein is CASSQALARLAGVEQYF. This chain links TRBV4-3 with TRBJ2-7, with 10 bases matching TRBD2. The CDR3 runs to 17 residues. Germline trimming cut 1 base from V and 6 bases from J; bases unmatched to any gene: 12. Germline values: CDR1 LGHNA, CDR2 YSLEER.

This clone came up once. The chain employs TRBV18 and TRBJ1-1, with 7 bases that match TRBD1. Germline V gene data show CDR1 as KGHSH and CDR2 as LQKENI. Trimming cost V 5 bases and J 0 bases; bases outside gene matches: 0. The CDR3 consists of 13 residues. The CDR3 region is CASSGQVNTEAFF. CDR3 nucleotide sequence: TGTGCCAGCTCAGGACAGGTGAACACTGAAGCTTTCTTT.